The source of this T cell receptor beta chain is a study of cytomegalovirus exposure and HLA in healthy donors. Vbeta (60) and Jbeta (13) primers were used in the PCR. Data came from immunoSEQ multiplex PCR; TCRdb stores just in-frame clones and leaves some out. The profile shows fewer than 150,000 clones, approximately 80% of them singletons. V lost 0 bases to trimming and J lost 4 bases, with 9 bases between them. The germline V gene has CDR1 LGHNA and CDR2 YSLEER. CDR3 length: 14 residues. Findings of the study overall: The authors confirmed in vitro that three CMV-associated chains were specific for CMV antigens. From TCR beta sequences, most subjects' HLA-A and HLA-B alleles were reportedly predicted accurately. In an earlier analysis, about 87% or about 30%: the productive usage of most TCR beta V segments.

Notes on this clone: Its specificity is unknown.

Material: PBMCs. This chain uses TRBV4-3 with TRBJ1-2; tentatively, D is TRBD1 (5 bases). This TCR came from a man aged 30-40 years in good health and CMV-seronegative. In nucleotides, the CDR3 is TGCGCCAGCAGCCAAGATGGGGGGAGCTATGGCTACACCTTC. Amino acid sequence: CASSQDGGSYGYTF.